A selection of T cell receptor beta chains follows, all from one sample in a study of blood T cell repertoires in COVID-19. Libraries were prepared by immunoSEQ multiplex PCR; TCRdb keeps only in-frame clonotypes and omits some of them. The sample records about 210,000 clones, around 84% being singletons. Source material: peripheral blood. These receptors were taken from a woman older than 75 with COVID-19, enrolled during active disease. Each CDR3 is given with its conserved first and last residue. Each record gives: CDR3 protein, V gene, D gene. The D gene is left open where the match is weak.

CASSAVSGGEKLFF TRBV2 -
CASSVPGSSGANVLTF TRBV5-1 -
CASNMGGTGGQPQHF TRBV19 TRBD1
CASSSSSGPMNTGELFF TRBV5-1 TRBD2
CASSSGGQGDGEHYGYTF TRBV19 TRBD1
CASSRLAGGPDTQYF TRBV4-1 TRBD2
CATSDYRQGNEQFF TRBV24-1 TRBD1
CASSARTGTDTQYF TRBV11-3 -
CASSRPGLSREQYF TRBV6-2/TRBV6-3 -
CASSPGDRTDTQYF TRBV28 -
CASSLEGGQYTEAFF TRBV5-1 TRBD1
CASSEAGVGTEAFF TRBV10-1 -
CASSQDTVNTEAFF TRBV14 -
CASSQLAGHQPQHF TRBV16 -
CASSLRGPASYGANVLTF TRBV3-1/TRBV3-2 -
CASNKGTSSYNEQFF TRBV28 -
CASSSSGQGSYNEQFF TRBV7-3 TRBD1
CAISVQGHEQYF TRBV10-3 -
CASSPNIETQTAQYF TRBV18 -
CASRTTGVMNTEAFF TRBV27 TRBD1
CASRSATSGNYEQYF TRBV19 -
CASSQDPLGRAYGYTF TRBV3-1/TRBV3-2 -
CASGTGGSYGYTF TRBV28 -
CASSEELFRGNTGELFF TRBV2 -
CATSEGGRQPQHF TRBV12-3/TRBV12-4 -
CASSLSENSPLHF TRBV7-8 -
CASSRGGSNQPQHF TRBV7-9 -
CASRPSPGSNEKLFF TRBV5-1 -
CASTPTGGKNQPQHF TRBV11-2 TRBD1
CASSLGTGTNQPQHF TRBV28 TRBD1
CSVEADSLLGYTF TRBV29-1 -
CASSDRGLYEQYF TRBV6-2/TRBV6-3 TRBD1
CASSGLTGFDGYTF TRBV2 -
CASSYATGAYGYTF TRBV5-4 TRBD1
CASSPRTGGAYEQYF TRBV18 TRBD1
CASSLVVNTEAFF TRBV5-1 -
CASSRGQMYGYTF TRBV2 TRBD1
CATSRDGPRAGDTQYF TRBV15 -
CASSQGQAANTIYF TRBV5-1 TRBD1
CASSSGTGSNYGYTF TRBV5-4 TRBD1
CASSPREEAFF TRBV18 -
CAIATSRAYNEQFF TRBV10-3 -
CASREEGYYGYTF TRBV19 -
CSVDLGQRGPDTQYF TRBV29-1 -
CASSQDGGWYQPQHF TRBV4-1 -
CASSQDNGFREKLFF TRBV3-1/TRBV3-2 -
CASSLGQVDSTDTQYF TRBV28 -
CASSVGPNSIDEAFF TRBV9 -
CASSLPNSGYTF TRBV28 -
CASSVGSRGRTGELFF TRBV9 -
CASSRQGAYEKLFF TRBV27 TRBD1
CASRITGRTYF TRBV11-2 -
CASSLDGGAGGQYF TRBV5-1 -